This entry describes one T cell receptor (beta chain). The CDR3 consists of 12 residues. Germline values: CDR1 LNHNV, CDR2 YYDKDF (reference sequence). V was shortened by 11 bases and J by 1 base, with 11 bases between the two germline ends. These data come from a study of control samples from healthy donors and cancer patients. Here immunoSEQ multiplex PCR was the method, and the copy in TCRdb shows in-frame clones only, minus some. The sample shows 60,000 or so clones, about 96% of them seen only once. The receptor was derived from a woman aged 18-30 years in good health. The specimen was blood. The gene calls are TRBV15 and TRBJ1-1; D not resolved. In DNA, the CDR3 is TGTGCCGCCAAGGGATGGAACACTGAAGCTTTCTTT. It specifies CAAKGWNTEAFF.